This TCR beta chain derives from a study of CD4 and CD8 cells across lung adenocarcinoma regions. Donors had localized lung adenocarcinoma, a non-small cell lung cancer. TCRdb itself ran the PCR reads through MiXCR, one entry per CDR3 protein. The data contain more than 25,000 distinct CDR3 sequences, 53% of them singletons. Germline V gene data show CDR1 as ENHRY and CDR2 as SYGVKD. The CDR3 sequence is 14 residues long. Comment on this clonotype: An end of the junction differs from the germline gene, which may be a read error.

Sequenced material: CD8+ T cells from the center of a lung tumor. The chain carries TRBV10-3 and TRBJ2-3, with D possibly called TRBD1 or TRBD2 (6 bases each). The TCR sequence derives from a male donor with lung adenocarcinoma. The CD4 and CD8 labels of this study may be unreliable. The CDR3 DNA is TGTGCGATCAGTGGGGGGCGTGGGGAAGAGACGCAGTATTTT. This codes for CAISGGRGEETQYF.